The T cell receptor (beta chain) described here comes from a study of technical replicates of blood from a few donors. Germline lookup yields CDR1 MNHEY and CDR2 SVGAGI. V was cut by 2 bases and J by 7 bases, with 17 bases left in between. This CDR3 has 15 amino acids. Assay used: immunoSEQ multiplex PCR; TCRdb lists only in-frame clones, some missing. Here the sample spans 12,000 or so clones, about 90% being singletons. This TCR came from a human donor in good health. The sequenced sample was PBMCs. The chain joins TRBV6-5 to TRBJ1-2; possible D gene TRBD1, 5 bases. In nucleotides, the CDR3 is TGTGCCAGCAGTTACAAATTGGGCCCCCAGGGTGGCTACACCTTC. This encodes CASSYKLGPQGGYTF.